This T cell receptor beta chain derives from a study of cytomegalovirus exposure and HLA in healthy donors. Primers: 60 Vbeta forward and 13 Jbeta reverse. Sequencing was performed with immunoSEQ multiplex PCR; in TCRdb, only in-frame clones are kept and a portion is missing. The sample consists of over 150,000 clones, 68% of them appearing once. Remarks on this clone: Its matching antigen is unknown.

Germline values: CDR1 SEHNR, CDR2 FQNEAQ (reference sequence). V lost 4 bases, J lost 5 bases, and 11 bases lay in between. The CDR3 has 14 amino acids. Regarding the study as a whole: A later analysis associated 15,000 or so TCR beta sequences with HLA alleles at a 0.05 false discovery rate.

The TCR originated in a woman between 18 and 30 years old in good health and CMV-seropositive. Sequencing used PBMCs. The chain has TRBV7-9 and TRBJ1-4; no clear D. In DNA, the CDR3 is TGTGCCAGCAGCTCCAGTCTGGAGAATGAAAAACTGTTTTTT. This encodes CASSSSLENEKLFF. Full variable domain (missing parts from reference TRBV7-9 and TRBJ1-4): DTGVSQNPRHKITKRGQNVTFRCDPISEHNRLYWYRQTLGQGPEFLTYFQNEAQLEKSRLLSDRFSAERPKGSFSTLEIQRTEQGDSAMYLCASSSSLENEKLFFGSGTQLSVL.